The next 21 T cell receptor beta chains were all read from a single sample in a study of OX40 agonist ivuxolimab in advanced cancers. This table comes from immunoSEQ multiplex PCR, and its TCRdb copy is limited to in-frame clones, with some not included. The profile shows roughly 25,000 clones, 65% to 90% of them singletons. The sample in question was CD4+ or CD8+ T cells sorted from blood, obtained in a trial of the OX40 agonist ivuxolimab. The receptors come from an adult with an advanced solid tumor such as melanoma, head and neck, liver or kidney cancer.

The rearrangement joins TRBV6-6 to TRBJ1-4; D is uncertain. The CDR3 consists of 16 residues. The germline CDR1 and CDR2 sequences are MNHNY and SVGAGI (reference sequence). Trimming shortened V by 0 bases and J by 3 bases, and 11 bases separated the two germline ends. The CDR3 region has the DNA TGTGCCAGCAGTTACTCGACCCGGGCCGCTAATGAAAAACTGTTTTTT. Protein sequence: CASSYSTRAANEKLFF.

The V and J genes are TRBV13 and TRBJ2-7; D possibly corresponds to TRBD2 (5 bases). Deletions cut 0 bases from V and 8 bases from J, with 11 bases between. The CDR3 covers 13 residues. Germline V gene lookup returns CDR1 PRHDT and CDR2 FYEKMQ (reference sequence). The CDR3, as DNA: TGTGCCAGCAGCTTAGGCGCGGGTAATCAGCAGTACTTC. Translation gives CASSLGAGNQQYF. The entire variable domain, with the rest obtained from reference TRBV13 and TRBJ2-7, is as follows: AAGVIQSPRHLIKEKRETATLKCYPIPRHDTVYWYQQGPGQDPQFLISFYEKMQSDKGSIPDRFSAQQFSDYHSELNMSSLELGDSALYFCASSLGAGNQQYFGPGTRLTVT.

The chain links TRBV9 to TRBJ2-7; D is uncertain. The CDR3 sequence is 15 residues long. Trimming stripped 2 bases from V and 2 bases from J, with 14 bases between. The V gene's germline CDR1 is SGDLS and CDR2 YYNGEE. CDR3 sequence: CASSVTGTTPYEQYF. CDR3 sequence (DNA): TGTGCCAGCAGCGTGACGGGCACGACCCCCTACGAGCAGTACTTC.

The CDR3 is CATSRTESAYEQYF. The DNA of the CDR3 is TGTGCCACCAGCAGGACAGAATCCGCCTACGAGCAGTACTTC. The chain links TRBV15 to TRBJ2-7, with D maybe TRBD1 (5 bases). Germline CDR1 is LNHNV and CDR2 is YYDKDF (reference sequence). This CDR3 region has 14 residues. Deletions cut 3 bases from V and 2 bases from J, with 11 bases between.

This chain joins TRBV5-5 and TRBJ2-2; D gene uncertain. From germline, CDR1 is SGHKS and CDR2 YYEKEE (reference sequence). The CDR3 runs to 15 residues. V was cut by 0 bases and J by 4 bases, with 10 bases left in between. The CDR3 loop reads CASSLVPHPTGELFF. CDR3 coding DNA: TGTGCCAGCAGCTTGGTCCCCCATCCCACCGGGGAGCTGTTTTTT.

The chain couples TRBV9 to TRBJ1-1; no definite D call. The length of the CDR3 is 14 residues. Deletions cut 4 bases from V and 4 bases from J, with 14 bases between. Germline V gives CDR1 SGDLS, CDR2 YYNGEE. The CDR3 sequence is CASSTRVSGTEAFF. CDR3 in DNA: TGTGCCAGCAGCACCCGAGTAAGTGGCACTGAAGCTTTCTTT.

CDR3 DNA sequence: TGTGCCAGCAGCCAAGATTTCGCCAGTATTGAAAAACTGTTTTTT. Protein product: CASSQDFASIEKLFF. The V call is TRBV4-2, the J call TRBJ1-4; D is ambiguous. Deletions cut 0 bases from V and 7 bases from J, with 12 bases between. The CDR3 runs to 15 residues. Germline CDR1 reads LGHNA; CDR2 reads YNFKEQ.

The V gene is TRBV7-8, the J gene TRBJ1-2; D is uncertain. V lost 5 bases and J 5 bases, leaving 18 bases between the germline ends. This CDR3 is 15 amino acids long. From germline, CDR1 is SGHVS and CDR2 FQNEAQ. The CDR3, as DNA: TGTGCCAGCAGCCCTGCTCGGGGAGGGCAATATGGCTACACCTTC. Its protein product is CASSPARGGQYGYTF.

This chain connects TRBV5-1 to TRBJ2-5; TRBD1 aligns across 12 bases. Germline V gene lookup returns CDR1 SGHRS and CDR2 YFSETQ. This CDR3 is built from 14 residues. Losses at the gene ends were 4 bases for V and 5 bases for J; bases not matched to a gene: 3. The CDR3 nucleotides read TGCGCCAGCAGCGGGACAGGGGGCCGGGAGACCCAGTACTTC. This translates into CASSGTGGRETQYF.

The V and J genes are TRBV5-1 and TRBJ2-3; the D gene is possibly TRBD2 (5 bases). The ends were cut back, 0 bases at V and 6 bases at J, with 17 bases in the middle. CDR3 length: 16 amino acids. The germline gives CDR1 SGHRS, CDR2 YFSETQ. The CDR3 loop is CASSLVFGFGEDTQYF. Here the CDR3 DNA reads TGCGCCAGCAGCTTGGTTTTCGGATTCGGGGAGGATACGCAGTATTTT.

The chain links TRBV7-2 to TRBJ2-3, with TRBD2 matching 13 bases. The CDR3 extends over 16 amino acids. The trim removed 5 bases at V and 2 bases at J, leaving 4 bases unmatched. From germline, CDR1 is SGHTA and CDR2 FQGNSA. The CDR3 coding sequence is TGTGCCAGCAGCCGGACTAGCGGGGGTCCCACAGATACGCAGTATTTT. Translated: CASSRTSGGPTDTQYF.

The chain couples TRBV6-1 to TRBJ2-5; D is possibly TRBD2 (7 bases). V was trimmed by 2 bases and J by 3 bases, leaving 19 bases between them. Germline lookup yields CDR1 MNHNS and CDR2 SASEGT. CDR3 length: 17 residues. CDR3 sequence reads: CASSEMIGGGPEETQYF. In DNA, the CDR3 is TGTGCCAGCAGTGAAATGATTGGGGGGGGGCCCGAAGAGACCCAGTACTTC.

CDR3 nucleotides: TGTGCCAGCAGTTCTGGGGCCAACGTCCTGACTTTC. The encoded protein is CASSSGANVLTF. The V and J genes are TRBV27 and TRBJ2-6; no definite D call. Trimming took 4 bases from V and 2 from J, leaving 0 bases between them. This CDR3 comprises 12 residues. Germline V CDR1 and CDR2: MNHEY, SMNVEV (reference sequence).

The chain has TRBV19 and TRBJ2-6; D remains ambiguous. V lost 3 bases, J lost 1 base, and 10 bases lay in between. The CDR3 has 16 residues. Germline V CDR1 and CDR2: LNHDA, SQIVND (reference sequence). The CDR3 sequence: CASSISQGSGANVLTF. The CDR3 region has the DNA TGTGCCAGTAGTATCTCCCAAGGGTCTGGGGCCAACGTCCTGACTTTC.

This sequence joins TRBV27 and TRBJ2-3, with D tentatively TRBD1 or TRBD2 (5 bases each). Trimming shortened V by 8 bases and J by 6 bases, and 18 bases separated the two germline ends. CDR3 length: 14 amino acids. In germline, CDR1 is MNHEY, CDR2 SMNVEV (reference sequence). CDR3 nucleotides: TGTGCCAGCGGAACCCGGGACGTATACGATACGCAGTATTTT. The encoded protein is CASGTRDVYDTQYF.

This clone was recorded once. The J gene is TRBJ2-1, the V gene TRBV27; TRBD1 or TRBD2 may be the D gene (5 bases each). The germline V gene has CDR1 MNHEY and CDR2 SMNVEV (reference sequence). The CDR3 is 16 amino acids. The ends were cut back, 6 bases at V and 0 bases at J, with 15 bases in the middle. This CDR3 is CASSIGTVSSYNEQFF. CDR3 coding DNA: TGTGCCAGCAGCATTGGGACGGTGAGCTCCTACAATGAGCAGTTCTTC.

This clone has more than one count but fewer than ten. This chain joins TRBV6-1 and TRBJ1-6; unclear D gene. Germline V gene data show CDR1 as MNHNS and CDR2 as SASEGT. V was shortened by 6 bases and J by 9 bases, with 21 bases between the two germline ends. CDR3 length equals 16 residues. The CDR3 nucleotides read TGTGCCAGCAGCGAACCCCGGACGTCGGCGGGTTCACCCCTCCACTTT. Translation: CASSEPRTSAGSPLHF.

This sequence joins TRBV28 and TRBJ2-7; D unresolved. The CDR3 loop spans 16 amino acids. Trimming removed 6 bases from V and 7 bases from J, with 25 bases in between. The germline CDR1 and CDR2 sequences are MDHEN and SYDVKM. CDR3: CASSAPQRGPSREQYF. CDR3 nucleotide sequence: TGTGCCAGCAGCGCCCCGCAGCGCGGACCTTCGAGGGAGCAGTACTTC.

This chain connects TRBV19 to TRBJ1-5; no firm D call. Germline CDR1 and CDR2: LNHDA and SQIVND (reference sequence). Trimming removed 3 bases from V and 1 base from J, with 7 bases in between. The CDR3 is 14 residues long. The chain's CDR3 is CASSIGPSNQPQHF. As DNA, the CDR3 is TGTGCCAGTAGTATCGGACCGAGCAATCAGCCCCAGCATTTT. Based on the CDR3 plus reference TRBV19 and TRBJ1-5, the full variable domain is DGGITQSPKYLFRKEGQNVTLSCEQNLNHDAMYWYRQDPGQGLRLIYYSQIVNDFQKGDIAEGYSVSREKKESFPLTVTSAQKNPTAFYLCASSIGPSNQPQHFGDGTRLSIL.

There are many counts of this clone. The chain carries TRBV28 and TRBJ2-5; D may correspond to TRBD1 or TRBD2 (6 bases each). In germline, CDR1 is MDHEN, CDR2 SYDVKM. This CDR3 region has 15 residues. V lost 1 base to trimming and J lost 4 bases, with 13 bases between them. CDR3 protein: CASSLYSGGGETQYF. CDR3 sequence (DNA): TGTGCCAGCAGTTTATACAGCGGAGGGGGAGAGACCCAGTACTTC. Based on the CDR3 plus reference TRBV28 and TRBJ2-5, the full variable domain is DVKVTQSSRYLVKRTGEKVFLECVQDMDHENMFWYRQDPGLGLRLIYFSYDVKMKEKGDIPEGYSVSREKKERFSLILESASTNQTSMYLCASSLYSGGGETQYFGPGTRLLVL.

The V gene is TRBV27, the J gene TRBJ2-3; D may be TRBD2 (5 bases). Germline CDR1 reads MNHEY; CDR2 reads SMNVEV (reference sequence). Trimming removed 0 bases from V and 6 bases from J, with 10 bases in between. The CDR3 loop spans 14 amino acids. CDR3 residues: CASSLSFWEDTQYF. In DNA form, the CDR3 reads TGTGCCAGCAGTTTATCATTTTGGGAGGATACGCAGTATTTT.